Presented here are 29 T cell receptor beta chains from one specimen sequenced in a study of PD-1 blockade in classical Hodgkin lymphoma. Relapses following autologous stem cell transplantation were seen in all patients, with brentuximab vedotin exposure varying. Profiling relied on immunoSEQ multiplex PCR, and the TCRdb table lists in-frame clones only, not all of them. The data hold about 58,000 clones, with 75% to 95% observed a single time. This specimen consisted of peripheral blood mononuclear cells (PBMCs), obtained before the second cycle of nivolumab. The origin of the receptors is a human donor with classical Hodgkin lymphoma.

The V gene is TRBV23-1, the J gene TRBJ2-3, with TRBD2 matching 12 bases. TRBV23-1 is designated an ORF whose function remains uncertain. With 2 bases clipped from V and 7 bases from J, the junction kept 7 bases outside the gene matches. The CDR3 consists of 16 residues. The CDR3 is CASSQRTSGTPNTQYF. The CDR3 DNA sequence: TGCGCCAGCAGTCAACGGACTAGCGGGACCCCAAATACGCAGTATTTT.

This clone is a singleton in its sample. The same CDR3 can be traced to other DNA sequences in this sample. The chain couples TRBV6-5 to TRBJ2-1, with unresolved D. Germline assignment: CDR1 MNHEY and CDR2 SVGAGI. The CDR3 is 13 residues long. Between the trimmed V and J ends, which lost 2 bases and 0 bases, there was a span of 2 bases. CDR3 in amino acids: CASSYSSYNEQFF. For the CDR3, the DNA is TGTGCCAGCAGTTACAGCTCCTACAATGAGCAGTTCTTC.

In its sample, this clone was seen once. The V and J genes are TRBV14 and TRBJ2-5, with D maybe TRBD2 (5 bases). Trimming pared 0 bases from V and 1 base from J, leaving 15 bases between. CDR3 size: 17 residues. Per germline, CDR1 SGHDN and CDR2 FVKESK. CDR3 coding DNA: TGTGCCAGCAGCCAAGAAGAAACTAGGATCTTCCAAGAGACCCAGTACTTC. Its protein is CASSQEETRIFQETQYF.

The chain joins TRBV5-5 to TRBJ1-2, with D possibly being TRBD1 (6 bases). Between the trimmed V and J ends, which lost 5 bases and 4 bases, there was a span of 15 bases. Germline CDR1 and CDR2: SGHKS and YYEKEE (reference sequence). The CDR3 has 14 residues. In nucleotides, the CDR3 is TGTGCCAGCAGGAGAAGGGACACCCTCTATGGCTACACCTTC. Amino acid sequence: CASRRRDTLYGYTF.

This chain connects TRBV2 to TRBJ2-2, with 9 bases lining up with TRBD2. This CDR3 is built from 18 residues. J gave up 0 bases and V 2 bases, and 7 bases lay outside the gene matches. Per the germline V gene, CDR1 is SNHLY and CDR2 is FYNNEI. The CDR3: CASSEWISGGTNTGELFF. The CDR3 bases are TGTGCCAGCAGTGAATGGATTAGCGGGGGAACGAACACCGGGGAGCTGTTTTTT. The whole variable domain, filled in from reference TRBV2 and TRBJ2-2, reads EPEVTQTPSHQVTQMGQEVILRCVPISNHLYFYWYRQILGQKVEFLVSFYNNEISEKSEIFDDQFSVERPDGSNFTLKIRSTKLEDSAMYFCASSEWISGGTNTGELFFGEGSRLTVL.

V is TRBV9 and J is TRBJ1-4, with D unclear. Germline assignment: CDR1 SGDLS and CDR2 YYNGEE. The CDR3 spans 15 residues. V was shortened by 4 bases and J by 10 bases, with 20 bases between the two germline ends. The CDR3 loop is CASSPQGMGLGKLFF. CDR3 DNA sequence: TGTGCCAGCAGCCCCCAAGGGATGGGTTTGGGAAAACTGTTTTTT.

The V call is TRBV4-1, the J call TRBJ2-7; possibly TRBD1 for D (5 bases). CDR1 is MGHRA and CDR2 is YSYEKL in the germline V gene. The CDR3 is 13 amino acids. The V gene lost 5 bases and the J gene lost 5 bases, with 13 bases spanning the gap. The CDR3 is CASSWGETDEQYF. DNA of the CDR3: TGCGCCAGCAGCTGGGGTGAGACAGACGAGCAGTACTTC.

The chain links TRBV28 to TRBJ2-6, with D hard to call. The germline V and J ends were trimmed by 5 bases and 3 bases, with 23 bases remaining between them. There are 19 residues in the CDR3. Germline V gene sequence: CDR1 MDHEN, CDR2 SYDVKM. The CDR3 nucleotides are TGTGCCAGCAGTCCCGGTCGACTGTTTTTTTCGGATGGGGCCAACGTCCTGACTTTC. The encoded protein is CASSPGRLFFSDGANVLTF.

J is TRBJ1-1 and V is TRBV6-4; a weak D match, TRBD1 (5 bases). CDR3 length: 14 amino acids. CDR1 is MRHNA, CDR2 SNTAGT, per germline. The V end lost 3 bases, the J end lost 3 bases, and 11 bases lay between the germline ends. Here the CDR3 reads CASSEWGSDTEAFF. In DNA form, the CDR3 reads TGTGCCAGCAGTGAATGGGGGTCGGACACTGAAGCTTTCTTT.

This clone was recorded once. CDR3 amino acids: CASSAGTGGDNEQFF. CDR3 sequence (DNA): TGTGCCAGCAGCGCCGGGACAGGTGGGGACAATGAGCAGTTCTTC. The rearrangement joins TRBV9 to TRBJ2-1; 8 bases map to TRBD1. Trimming removed 3 bases from V and 5 bases from J; junction bases left unmatched: 7. This CDR3 spans 15 amino acids. The V gene's germline CDR1 is SGDLS and CDR2 YYNGEE.

This clone was seen only once. This same CDR3 is encoded by further DNA sequences in the sample. The rearrangement links TRBV30 to TRBJ2-7; either TRBD1 or TRBD2 may supply D (5 bases each). Germline assignment: CDR1 GTSNPN and CDR2 SVGIG (reference sequence). Trimming removed 5 bases from V and 6 bases from J, with 26 bases in between. The CDR3 loop spans 16 amino acids. The CDR3 protein is CAWEELGRRMSGEQYF. For the CDR3, the DNA is TGTGCCTGGGAGGAGTTGGGGCGGAGGATGTCTGGCGAGCAGTACTTC.

This clone has just one count. The rearrangement links TRBV5-1 to TRBJ2-5; D is possibly TRBD1 (5 bases). The V and J ends lost 0 bases and 3 bases respectively, with 12 bases between them. In germline, CDR1 is SGHRS, CDR2 YFSETQ. The CDR3 totals 15 residues. The CDR3 nucleotides read TGCGCCAGCAGCTTGGCCGTCACAGGAGAAGAGACCCAGTACTTC. It encodes CASSLAVTGEETQYF.

V and J are TRBV11-1 and TRBJ2-7, with 8 bases lining up with TRBD2. Looked up from germline, CDR1 is SGHAT and CDR2 is FQDESV (reference sequence). The V segment lost 5 bases and the J segment 3 bases; nucleotides outside the gene matches: 9. This CDR3 comprises 15 residues. The CDR3 spells CASSALPAGGYEQYF. The CDR3, as DNA: TGTGCCAGCAGCGCCCTCCCGGCGGGGGGCTACGAGCAGTACTTC. The full variable domain, rest sourced from reference TRBV11-1 and TRBJ2-7, is EAEVAQSPRYKITEKSQAVAFWCDPISGHATLYWYRQILGQGPELLVQFQDESVVDDSQLPKDRFSAERLKGVDSTLKIQPAELGDSAMYLCASSALPAGGYEQYFGPGTRLTVT.

The V gene is TRBV7-9, the J gene TRBJ2-5; no clear D. In germline, CDR1 is SEHNR, CDR2 FQNEAQ (reference sequence). Trimming removed 1 base from V and 5 bases from J, with 8 bases in between. The CDR3 extends over 13 amino acids. As DNA, the CDR3 is TGTGCCAGCAGCTTAGAAAAACAGGAGACCCAGTACTTC. It encodes CASSLEKQETQYF.

The chain uses TRBV19 and TRBJ1-1; possible D gene TRBD1, 5 bases. Germline CDR1 LNHDA, CDR2 SQIVND (reference sequence). CDR3 length: 16 amino acids. V shed 4 bases and J shed 1 base, with 16 bases lying between them. The CDR3 region has the DNA TGTGCCAGTAGTAGAGGCGTGGCAGGGCGGAACACTGAAGCTTTCTTT. Amino acid sequence: CASSRGVAGRNTEAFF.

The V gene is TRBV6-6, the J gene TRBJ2-3; 10 nucleotides align to TRBD1. The junction had 12 bases not matched to a gene; V was cut back by 6 bases and J by 6 bases. The CDR3 loop spans 16 amino acids. From germline, CDR1 is MNHNY and CDR2 SVGAGI (reference sequence). CDR3 protein: CASSHGSGQGWDTQYF. The CDR3 coding sequence is TGTGCCAGCAGCCACGGCTCGGGACAGGGGTGGGATACGCAGTATTTT.

The V gene is TRBV19, the J gene TRBJ1-2; 9 nucleotides align to TRBD1. V was clipped by 6 bases and J by 0 bases; unmatched bases: 5. The V gene's germline CDR1 is LNHDA and CDR2 SQIVND (reference sequence). The CDR3 loop spans 15 amino acids. This CDR3 reads CASRGQGEANYGYTF. CDR3 bases: TGTGCCAGTAGGGGACAGGGAGAAGCTAACTATGGCTACACCTTC.

J is TRBJ2-7 and V is TRBV6-5; no clear D gene. The CDR3 spans 14 residues. Germline CDR1 and CDR2: MNHEY and SVGAGI. Trimming removed 2 bases at V and 0 bases at J, with 8 bases between. The chain's CDR3 is CASSYLVGSYEQYF. The CDR3 DNA follows: TGTGCCAGCAGTTACCTGGTGGGCTCCTACGAGCAGTACTTC.

This clone occurred once. The chain combines TRBV28 with TRBJ2-3; a possible D gene is TRBD1 (6 bases). The V end lost 5 bases, the J end lost 2 bases, and 14 bases lay between the germline ends. Per germline, CDR1 MDHEN and CDR2 SYDVKM. The CDR3 runs 15 residues. In DNA, the CDR3 is TGTGCCAGCAGTCGGACAGAACTATACACAGATACGCAGTATTTT. It yields the protein CASSRTELYTDTQYF.

This chain connects TRBV28 to TRBJ1-2; D may be TRBD1 (5 bases). Per germline, CDR1 MDHEN and CDR2 SYDVKM. The CDR3 runs to 16 residues. Trimming removed 6 bases from V and 2 bases from J, with 19 bases in between. The DNA for the CDR3 is TGTGCCAGCAGGAAAGGATGGGGGGGAGAGAACTATGGCTACACCTTC. Translating gives CASRKGWGGENYGYTF.

DNA of the CDR3: TGTGCCAGCAGCCAAGGTTATACAACTAATGAAAAACTGTTTTTT. Translation: CASSQGYTTNEKLFF. This chain connects TRBV14 to TRBJ1-4, with D unclear. The CDR3 is 15 amino acids. CDR1 is SGHDN and CDR2 is FVKESK in the germline V gene. Trimming left V 1 base short and J 0 bases short, with 6 bases between.

In regard to this clone: With a much larger clone just one base away, this may be a read error. This specimen includes other DNA sequences encoding the same CDR3. This chain uses TRBV6-1 with TRBJ2-3; the D is unclear. Deletions cut 4 bases from V and 2 bases from J, with 19 bases between. CDR1 and CDR2 (germline): MNHNS, SASEGT. This CDR3 has 17 amino acids. The CDR3 is CASSGGSASPNTDTQYF. The DNA of the CDR3 is TGTGCCAGCAGTGGTGGGTCGGCCAGCCCCAACACAGATACGCAGTATTTT.

The V call is TRBV5-1, the J call TRBJ2-5; 8 bases align to TRBD1. The germline CDR1 and CDR2 sequences are SGHRS and YFSETQ. This CDR3 region has 15 residues. V shed 4 bases, J shed 4 bases, and the junction held 9 bases outside the gene matches. CDR3 in amino acids: CASSGGQAQGETQYF. The CDR3 DNA reads as TGCGCCAGCAGCGGGGGACAGGCCCAAGGAGAGACCCAGTACTTC.

This clone was recorded once. The chain links TRBV6-6 to TRBJ1-3; D is unresolved. The CDR3 length is 16 residues. Germline V gives CDR1 MNHNY, CDR2 SVGAGI (reference sequence). The V end lost 2 bases, the J end lost 2 bases, and 13 bases lay between the germline ends. The CDR3: CASSYKGSGTGNTIYF. Here the CDR3 DNA reads TGTGCCAGCAGTTACAAAGGCAGCGGGACTGGAAACACCATATATTTT.

The gene calls are TRBV10-1 and TRBJ2-5, with 7 nucleotides matching TRBD2. In germline, CDR1 is WNHNN, CDR2 SYGVQD (reference sequence). V lost 5 bases to trimming and J lost 2 bases; unmatched junction nucleotides: 8. This CDR3 comprises 15 residues. The CDR3 DNA sequence: TGCGCCAGCAGTTTCCTAGCGGCCCTACAAGAGACCCAGTACTTC. This sequence encodes CASSFLAALQETQYF.

V usage is TRBV7-9 and J usage is TRBJ2-2; 7 bases align to TRBD1. The V and J ends lost 0 bases and 4 bases, in that order; junction bases with no gene match: 8. Germline lookup yields CDR1 SEHNR and CDR2 FQNEAQ (reference sequence). This CDR3 is built from 17 residues. CDR3 nucleotide sequence: TGTGCCAGCAGCTTAGCGCTGTACAGGGGACGCACCGGGGAGCTGTTTTTT. Residues: CASSLALYRGRTGELFF. Combining the CDR3 with reference TRBV7-9 and TRBJ2-2 gives the whole variable domain DTGVSQNPRHKITKRGQNVTFRCDPISEHNRLYWYRQTLGQGPEFLTYFQNEAQLEKSRLLSDRFSAERPKGSFSTLEIQRTEQGDSAMYLCASSLALYRGRTGELFFGEGSRLTVL.

The V and J genes are TRBV19 and TRBJ2-3; no clear D. The CDR3 sequence is 12 residues long. Trimming shortened V by 3 bases and J by 4 bases, and 5 bases separated the two germline ends. Germline V gives CDR1 LNHDA, CDR2 SQIVND (reference sequence). This CDR3 is CASSMSSDTQYF. DNA of the CDR3: TGTGCCAGTAGTATGAGTTCAGATACGCAGTATTTT.

The CDR3: CASSHRWGGSYEQYF. DNA of the CDR3: TGCGCCAGCAGCCATAGATGGGGGGGCTCCTACGAGCAGTACTTC. V gene TRBV4-3 combines with J gene TRBJ2-7; TRBD2 matches 7 bases. This CDR3 is 15 amino acids long. CDR1 is LGHNA, CDR2 YSLEER, per germline. V shed 3 bases and J 0 bases; nucleotides not matched to a gene: 5.

About this clone itself: The same CDR3 can be traced to other DNA sequences in this sample. The chain recombines TRBV6-5 with TRBJ2-7, with unresolved D. The CDR3 contains 13 residues. V dropped 3 bases and J dropped 1 base, with 7 bases sitting between them. The V gene's germline CDR1 is MNHEY and CDR2 SVGAGI. The CDR3 here is CASSYGVSYEQYF. CDR3 in DNA: TGTGCCAGCAGTTATGGAGTATCCTACGAGCAGTACTTC.